The clone carrying this T cell receptor beta chain was counted between two and nine times. This sample was taken from a study of blood T cell repertoires in COVID-19. Study-wide background: The study drew acute and convalescent COVID-19 samples from the United States, Italy and Spain. In each case, the material was cDNA or gDNA derived from T cells, B-cell-depleted T cells, or PBMCs.

The V and J ends lost 0 bases and 4 bases respectively, with 15 bases between them. CDR1 and CDR2 from the germline V gene are KGHSH and LQKENI. CDR3 size: 16 residues. Original analysis: Reference gene primer amplification gave nucleated cell count estimates. Assay: immunoSEQ multiplex PCR; the TCRdb copy retains only in-frame clones and omits some. V and J calls and clone size are as listed in that table; D and trimming were resolved from the DNA. This table holds roughly 160,000 clones, roughly 84% found once. This sequence originates from a woman in her sixties with acute or convalescent COVID-19. Sequenced sample: peripheral blood. The J gene is TRBJ1-1, the V gene TRBV18, with unresolved D. The CDR3 nucleotides are TGTGCCAGCTCACCACCGGGGAGGTCGATAGGCACTGAAGCTTTCTTT. Translation gives CASSPPGRSIGTEAFF.